This T cell receptor (beta chain) was observed in a study of CD8+ T cells in alopecia areata. Study-wide context: Treated patients received oral tofacitinib, 5 to 10 mg twice daily. Patients in the study were on tofacitinib for 6 to 18 months, then off it for 6 months. Study-wide results and limits: While tofacitinib was given, many expanded lesional clones persisted in scalp and blood. Tofacitinib significantly decreased scalp clonality and expanded CD8+ clones among top 100.

Regarding this clone: Its antigen is currently unknown. This sample also contains other DNA sequences that code for the same CDR3.

As for treatment: oral pan-JAK inhibitor, 5-10 mg twice daily. V shed 6 bases and J 2 bases; nucleotides not matched to a gene: 5. Per the germline V gene, CDR1 is SQVTM and CDR2 is ANQGSEA. The length of the CDR3 is 13 residues. Extracted RNA was reverse transcribed into cDNA, the sequencing template. Sequenced by immunoSEQ multiplex PCR; TCRdb stores in-frame clones only, minus some. The sample lists 150,000 to 200,000 clones; under 80% were seen once. This TCR was recovered from a human donor with alopecia areata. The sequencing used CD4+ T cells sorted from blood, collected around week 47, from a patient treated with tofacitinib. V usage is TRBV29-1 and J usage is TRBJ1-2, with 8 bases matching TRBD1. The DNA of the CDR3 is TGCAGCGTGATGGACAGGGCCAACTATGGCTACACCTTC. This gives the protein CSVMDRANYGYTF.